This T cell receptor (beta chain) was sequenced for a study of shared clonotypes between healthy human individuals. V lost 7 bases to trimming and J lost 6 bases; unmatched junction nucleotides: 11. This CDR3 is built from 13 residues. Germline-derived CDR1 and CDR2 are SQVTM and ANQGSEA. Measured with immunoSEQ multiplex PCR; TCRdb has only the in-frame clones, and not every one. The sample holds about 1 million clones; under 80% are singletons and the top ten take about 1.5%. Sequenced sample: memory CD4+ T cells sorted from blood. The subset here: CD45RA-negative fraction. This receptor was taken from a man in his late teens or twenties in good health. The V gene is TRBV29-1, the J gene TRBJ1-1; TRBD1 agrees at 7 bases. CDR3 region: CSGLLRGGAEAFF. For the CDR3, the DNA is TGCAGCGGACTTCTCAGGGGGGGCGCTGAAGCTTTCTTT. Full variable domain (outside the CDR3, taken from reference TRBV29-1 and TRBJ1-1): SAVISQKPSRDICQRGTSLTIQCQVDSQVTMMFWYRQQPGQSLTLIATANQGSEATYESGFVIDKFPISRPNLTFSTLTVSNMSPEDSSIYLCSGLLRGGAEAFFGQGTRLTVV.